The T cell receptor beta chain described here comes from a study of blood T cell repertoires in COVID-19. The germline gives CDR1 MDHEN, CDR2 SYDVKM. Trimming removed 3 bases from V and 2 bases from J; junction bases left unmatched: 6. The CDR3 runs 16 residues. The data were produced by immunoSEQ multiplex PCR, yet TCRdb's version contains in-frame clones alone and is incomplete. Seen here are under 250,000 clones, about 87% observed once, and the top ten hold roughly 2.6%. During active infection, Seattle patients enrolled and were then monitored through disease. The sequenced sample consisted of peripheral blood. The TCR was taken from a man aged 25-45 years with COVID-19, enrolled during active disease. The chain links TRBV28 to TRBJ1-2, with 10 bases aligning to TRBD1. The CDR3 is CASSFPPGQGNYGYTF. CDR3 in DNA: TGTGCCAGCAGTTTCCCTCCGGGACAGGGGAACTATGGCTACACCTTC.